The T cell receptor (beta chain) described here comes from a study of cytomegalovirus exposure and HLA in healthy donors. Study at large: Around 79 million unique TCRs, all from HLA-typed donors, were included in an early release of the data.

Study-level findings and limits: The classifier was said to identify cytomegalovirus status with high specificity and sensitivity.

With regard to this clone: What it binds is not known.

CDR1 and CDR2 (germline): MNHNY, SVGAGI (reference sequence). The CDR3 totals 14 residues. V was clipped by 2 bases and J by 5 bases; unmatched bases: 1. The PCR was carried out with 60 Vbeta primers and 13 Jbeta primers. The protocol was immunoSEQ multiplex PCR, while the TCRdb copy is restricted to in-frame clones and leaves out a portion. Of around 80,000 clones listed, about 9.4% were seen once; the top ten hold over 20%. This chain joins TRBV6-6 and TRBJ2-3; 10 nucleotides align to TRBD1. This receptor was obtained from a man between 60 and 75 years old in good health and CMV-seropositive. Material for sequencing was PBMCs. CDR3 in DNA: TGTGCCAGCAGTTACGGACAGGGGGGAGATACGCAGTATTTT. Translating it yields CASSYGQGGDTQYF.